The rows below give T cell receptor beta chains drawn from one sample of a study of blood T cell repertoires in COVID-19. Here immunoSEQ multiplex PCR was the method, and the copy in TCRdb shows in-frame clones only, minus some. The repertoire holds about 180,000 clones, with 70% to 90% as singletons. The sequenced sample was peripheral blood. All receptors derive from a human donor with active or convalescent COVID-19. The donor label of this sample is uncertain. CDR3s include the opening cysteine and the closing phenylalanine or tryptophan. A D gene is named only where the DNA matches it firmly. The size field is filled for only some rows; it gives once, few, many or a size class.

V: TRBV6-5
length: 13
size: NA
D: NA
J: TRBJ2-1
DNA: TGTGCCAGCAGGGCTTACTCCTACAATGAGCAGTTCTTC
CDR3: CASRAYSYNEQFF

V: TRBV18
length: 14
size: once
D: NA
J: TRBJ2-2
DNA: TGTGCCAGCTCCCCCCCCACGGGCACCGGGGAGCTGTTTTTT
CDR3: CASSPPTGTGELFF

V: TRBV7-9
length: 14
size: NA
D: NA
J: TRBJ2-7
DNA: TGTGCCAGCAGAGGGGGGGACGTAACCTACGAGCAGTACTTC
CDR3: CASRGGDVTYEQYF

V: TRBV19
length: 14
size: NA
D: NA
J: TRBJ2-7
DNA: TGTGCCAGTAGTATGACGGCGGCGAGGAGGGAGCAGTACTTC
CDR3: CASSMTAARREQYF

V: TRBV5-1
length: 16
size: NA
D: TRBD1
J: TRBJ1-3
DNA: TGCGCCAGCAGCGGGGGACAGGGCCGCTCTGGAAACACCATATATTTT
CDR3: CASSGGQGRSGNTIYF

V: TRBV7-9
length: 13
size: NA
D: NA
J: TRBJ2-1
DNA: TGTGCCAAAGAAATATTCTTAGGAGGTGAGCAGTTCTTC
CDR3: CAKEIFLGGEQFF

V: TRBV7-9
length: 15
size: NA
D: TRBD1
J: TRBJ2-5
DNA: TGTGCCAGCAGCAAGGGGGCAGGGGTGTGGGAGACCCAGTACTTC
CDR3: CASSKGAGVWETQYF

V: TRBV5-1
length: 16
size: NA
D: NA
J: TRBJ2-4
DNA: TGCGCTAGCAGCTTGAGCCAGCCAAGTTGGAGAGACATTCAGTACTTC
CDR3: CASSLSQPSWRDIQYF

V: TRBV9
length: 13
size: few
D: NA
J: TRBJ2-3
DNA: TGTGCCAGCAGTCCGGGGATCACAGATACGCAGTATTTT
CDR3: CASSPGITDTQYF

V: TRBV7-3
length: 18
size: NA
D: TRBD2
J: TRBJ2-7
DNA: TGTGCCAGCAGCTTAGGATATGGGGCTAGCGGAGAGGCCTACGAGCAGTACTTC
CDR3: CASSLGYGASGEAYEQYF

V: TRBV7-9
length: 16
size: NA
D: TRBD2
J: TRBJ2-3
DNA: TGTGCCAGCAGCTTATCCGTTAGCGGGAGGTTCGGCACGCAGTATTTT
CDR3: CASSLSVSGRFGTQYF

V: TRBV2
length: 13
size: NA
D: TRBD1
J: TRBJ1-2
DNA: TGTGCCAGCAGTGACAGGGGGCGCAAGGGCTACACCTTC
CDR3: CASSDRGRKGYTF

V: TRBV2
length: 14
size: NA
D: NA
J: TRBJ1-5
DNA: TGTGCCAGCAAAGAGAGGAGCGGCAATCAGCCCCAGCATTTT
CDR3: CASKERSGNQPQHF

V: TRBV27
length: 16
size: NA
D: NA
J: TRBJ1-6
DNA: TGTGCCAGCAGTTTATCGGGGGGGAGAGAAGATTCACCCCTCCACTTT
CDR3: CASSLSGGREDSPLHF

V: TRBV12-5
length: 15
size: NA
D: TRBD2
J: TRBJ2-2
DNA: TGTGCTAGTGCCCTCTGGGGGGGGAACACCGGGGAGCTGTTTTTT
CDR3: CASALWGGNTGELFF

V: TRBV6-5
length: 12
size: NA
D: TRBD1
J: TRBJ2-3
DNA: TGTGCCAGCGGGCCAAGACAGGGGCACGTGTATTTT
CDR3: CASGPRQGHVYF

V: TRBV25-1
length: 14
size: NA
D: NA
J: TRBJ1-6
DNA: TGTGCCAGCAGTCTTCAGGGGCTCAATTCACCCCTCCACTTT
CDR3: CASSLQGLNSPLHF

V: TRBV27
length: 13
size: NA
D: TRBD1
J: TRBJ1-6
DNA: TGTGCCAGCAAAACAGGGGATAATTCACCCCTCCACTTT
CDR3: CASKTGDNSPLHF

V: TRBV7-9
length: 16
size: NA
D: NA
J: TRBJ1-5
DNA: TGTGCCAGCAGCTTTCAATTCCCCTCCCAGGGACAGCCCCAGCATTTT
CDR3: CASSFQFPSQGQPQHF

V: TRBV10-3
length: 12
size: NA
D: TRBD1
J: TRBJ1-1
DNA: TGTGCCATCAGCCCAGGGGGGTTTGAAGCTTTCTTT
CDR3: CAISPGGFEAFF

V: TRBV9
length: 13
size: NA
D: NA
J: TRBJ2-1
DNA: TGTGCCAGCAGCTCGAGCGCCGGCGGTGAGCAGTTCTTC
CDR3: CASSSSAGGEQFF

V: TRBV3-1/TRBV3-2
length: 14
size: few
D: TRBD2
J: TRBJ2-7
DNA: TGTGCCAGCAGCCTAGCGGGGATCAGGGGCGAGCAGTACTTC
CDR3: CASSLAGIRGEQYF

V: TRBV11-2
length: 13
size: NA
D: TRBD1
J: TRBJ1-1
DNA: TGTGCCAGCAGCTCACAGGGGAGCACTGAAGCTTTCTTT
CDR3: CASSSQGSTEAFF

V: TRBV24-1
length: 16
size: NA
D: TRBD2
J: TRBJ2-3
DNA: TGTGCCACCAGTCCCAGACTAGCAGAAAGCACAGATACGCAGTATTTT
CDR3: CATSPRLAESTDTQYF

V: TRBV19
length: 13
size: NA
D: NA
J: TRBJ2-5
DNA: TGTGCCAGTAGTATAGATTGGAGGAAGACCCAGTACTTC
CDR3: CASSIDWRKTQYF

V: TRBV30
length: 14
size: NA
D: NA
J: TRBJ1-1
DNA: TGTGCCTGGAAGGAAGAGTCTTTGAGGACTGAAGCTTTCTTT
CDR3: CAWKEESLRTEAFF

V: TRBV5-4
length: 15
size: NA
D: TRBD2
J: TRBJ2-1
DNA: TGTGCCAGCAGCTGGACTAGCGGGAGCAGGGATGAGCAGTTCTTC
CDR3: CASSWTSGSRDEQFF

V: TRBV6-5
length: 13
size: NA
D: TRBD1
J: TRBJ2-7
DNA: TGTGCCACCAGAAGGGACAGCTCCTACGAGCAGTACTTC
CDR3: CATRRDSSYEQYF

V: TRBV19
length: 14
size: NA
D: NA
J: TRBJ1-4
DNA: TGTGCCAGTAGTATCGCGGGGAGTGGTGAAAAACTGTTTTTT
CDR3: CASSIAGSGEKLFF

V: TRBV6-4
length: 13
size: NA
D: NA
J: TRBJ1-6
DNA: TGTGCCAGCAGTGCACAGGGCGGGGGTCCCCTCCACTTT
CDR3: CASSAQGGGPLHF

V: TRBV19
length: 15
size: NA
D: TRBD2
J: TRBJ2-5
DNA: TGTGCCAGTAGTAAGGTAGCGGGGGTGGGTGAGACCCAGTACTTC
CDR3: CASSKVAGVGETQYF